This TCR beta chain was identified during a study of blood T cell repertoires in COVID-19. Method: immunoSEQ multiplex PCR; TCRdb's copy keeps in-frame clones and lacks some. The sample has 360,000 or so clones; around 91% are singletons. Trimming removed 8 bases at V and 0 bases at J, with 14 bases between. The CDR3 loop spans 14 amino acids. CDR1 and CDR2 from the germline V gene are MDHEN and SYDVKM. J is TRBJ2-7 and V is TRBV28, with TRBD1 as a possible D gene (6 bases). Sequencing input: peripheral blood. The receptor was derived from a man aged 18 to 30 with active or convalescent COVID-19. CDR3 DNA: TGTGCCAGCGGACATGGACAGCTCTCCTACGAGCAGTACTTC. Its protein product is CASGHGQLSYEQYF.